This is a list of T cell receptor beta chains from one sample in a study of T cell repertoires in cytomegalovirus infection. TCRdb reprocessed the reads via MiXCR and lists one record per CDR3 protein. The sample has 350,000 to 550,000 distinct CDR3 sequences, 31% seen once. Sequences were obtained from PBMCs. Receptors were obtained from a human donor in good health (CMV status not recorded). Some clones in this sample may be carry-over from other donors' samples. CDR3s include the opening cysteine and the closing phenylalanine or tryptophan. Fields, in order: D gene, V gene, J gene, clone size, CDR3 DNA, CDR3 protein. D genes are given only for firm matches. Some rows have no size entry. The others give once, few or many, or a class for an expanded clone.

TRBD1	TRBV11-2	TRBJ2-5	.	TGTGCCAGCAGCTTACGAAGACAGGGATGGCAAGAGACCCAGTACTTC	CASSLRRQGWQETQYF
.	TRBV12-3/TRBV12-4	TRBJ2-2	many	TGTGCCAGCACCCTCTTGCGTTCCGGGGAGCTGTTTTTT	CASTLLRSGELFF
.	TRBV6-8	TRBJ2-5	.	TGTGCCAGCAGTTATCGGGAGATAGAGACCCAGTACTTC	CASSYREIETQYF
.	TRBV29-1	TRBJ2-3	few	TGCAGCGTGATAGTGGGGGGTACAGATACGCAGTATTTT	CSVIVGGTDTQYF
.	TRBV25-1	TRBJ1-2	many	TGTGCCAGCAGTGAACCGGGGCAAGCTAACTATGGCTACACCTTC	CASSEPGQANYGYTF
.	TRBV15	TRBJ2-2	few	TGTGCCACCAGCAGAGATGGTTCGGGGGTTAACGGGGAGCTGTTTTTT	CATSRDGSGVNGELFF
.	TRBV7-3	TRBJ2-1	few	TGTGCCAGCAGCTTAAGGGGCGGCGATAGCTCCTACAATGAGCAGTTCTTC	CASSLRGGDSSYNEQFF
.	TRBV7-2	TRBJ2-3	many	TGTGCCAGCAGCCCGGACTTTTACACAGATACGCAGTATTTT	CASSPDFYTDTQYF
.	TRBV7-6	TRBJ2-5	many	TGTGCCAGCAGCTTACGAGCTAACCAAGAGACCCAGTACTTC	CASSLRANQETQYF
TRBD1	TRBV10-3	TRBJ1-1	once	TGTGCCATCAGTGCCCCGGGACAGGTTGGGGAGAACACTGAAGCTTTCTTT	CAISAPGQVGENTEAFF
.	TRBV29-1	TRBJ1-1	.	TGCAGCGTTGAATTTGGTGCGGGGATAGGCACTGAAGCTTTCTTT	CSVEFGAGIGTEAFF
.	TRBV15	TRBJ1-4	.	TGTGCCACCAGCACCCAGGGGCGAGAGGAAAAACTGTTTTTT	CATSTQGREEKLFF
TRBD2	TRBV5-4	TRBJ2-2	.	TGTGCCAGCAGATCGGAGGGCCAGGGAGGGGCCGGGGAGCTGTTTTTT	CASRSEGQGGAGELFF
.	TRBV20-1	TRBJ1-2	.	TGCAGTGCCCTCCTAGGGGGGGGCTATGGCTACACCTTC	CSALLGGGYGYTF
.	TRBV6-1	TRBJ1-3	.	TGTGCCACCCGCCGCCTGACAGCTATAGGAAACACCATATATTTT	CATRRLTAIGNTIYF
.	TRBV4-2	TRBJ2-1	.	TGTGCCAGCAGCCAAGGGATGGCTGGGAATGAGCAGTTCTTC	CASSQGMAGNEQFF
TRBD1	TRBV2	TRBJ2-1	.	TGTGCCAGCAGTGCCGGACAGGGGGACAATGAGCAGTTCTTC	CASSAGQGDNEQFF
.	TRBV10-2	TRBJ2-7	few	TGCGCCAGCAGTGTGGTACAGCCCCAAGACGAGCAGTACTTC	CASSVVQPQDEQYF
TRBD1	TRBV4-1	TRBJ2-1	.	TGCGCCAGCAGCTCACCGGGACAGGGGGCTCATGAGCAGTTCTTC	CASSSPGQGAHEQFF
TRBD1	TRBV2	TRBJ2-7	.	TGTGCCAGCAGTTACAGGGGGCCCGCCTACGAGCAGTACTTC	CASSYRGPAYEQYF
TRBD1	TRBV2	TRBJ2-5	few	TGTGCCAGCAGTTTTTCCCGGACAGGGGGCGCAGAGACCCAGTACTTC	CASSFSRTGGAETQYF
.	TRBV7-9	TRBJ2-5	.	TGTGCCAGCAGCTTTATCGGCGGGGGCCTCCAAGAGACCCAGTACTTC	CASSFIGGGLQETQYF
.	TRBV4-2	TRBJ1-1	many	TGTGCCAGCAGCCCCCGGGGGGTCAGCATGAACACTGAAGCTTTCTTT	CASSPRGVSMNTEAFF
TRBD1	TRBV27	TRBJ2-7	many	TGTGCCAGCAGTTGGGACAGGGGTTCCTACGAGCAGTACTTC	CASSWDRGSYEQYF
TRBD2	TRBV6-1	TRBJ2-1	.	TGTGCCAGCAGTGAAGCGGCTAGCGGGGGGGCCGATGAGCAGTTCTTC	CASSEAASGGADEQFF
TRBD1	TRBV19	TRBJ2-1	few	TGTGCCAGTAGTATTTTACAGGGGCCCTACAATGAGCAGTTCTTC	CASSILQGPYNEQFF
.	TRBV6-2/TRBV6-3	TRBJ1-1	.	TGTGCCAGCAGTTACTCGGAATATGAAGCTTTCTTT	CASSYSEYEAFF
TRBD1	TRBV11-2	TRBJ2-2	few	TGTGCCAGCAGCCAACTTTGGACAGGGTGGAACACCGGGGAGCTGTTTTTT	CASSQLWTGWNTGELFF
TRBD1	TRBV6-8	TRBJ2-3	.	TGTGCCAGCAGGATACAGGGGGCGGGGGATACGCAGTATTTT	CASRIQGAGDTQYF
TRBD1	TRBV7-6	TRBJ2-5	.	TGTGCCAGCAGCTTCCCGACAGGGGGGGACACAGAGACCCAGTACTTC	CASSFPTGGDTETQYF
TRBD2	TRBV12-3/TRBV12-4	TRBJ2-3	.	TGTGCCAGCAGTCCCCCCGTACTTGGGGGGGGTTTAGATACGCAGTATTTT	CASSPPVLGGGLDTQYF
TRBD1	TRBV11-2	TRBJ1-5	.	TGTGCCAGCAGCTCTGTGATCGGGTGGGGACAGCATTATAGCAATCAGCCCCAGCATTTT	CASSSVIGWGQHYSNQPQHF
.	TRBV4-2	TRBJ1-1	few	TGTGCCAGCAGCCCTCTGCCGGGACGGGAGAACACTGAAGCTTTCTTT	CASSPLPGRENTEAFF
.	TRBV11-2	TRBJ2-7	few	TGTGCCAGCACCCCAGGCTACGGGACCTACGAGCAGTACTTC	CASTPGYGTYEQYF
TRBD1	TRBV7-6	TRBJ1-6	many	TGTGCCAGCAGCACGTGGGACAGGTCGAATTCACCCCTCCACTTT	CASSTWDRSNSPLHF
.	TRBV7-2	TRBJ1-5	many	TGTGCCAGCAGCCGTAGTACCAACTTCTTCCGGAGCAATCAGCCCCAGCATTTT	CASSRSTNFFRSNQPQHF
.	TRBV7-9	TRBJ1-1	.	TGTGCCAGCAGCTTAATACTACAGAGCGAAGCTTTCTTT	CASSLILQSEAFF
TRBD1	TRBV20-1	TRBJ1-5	.	TGCAGTGCTATCCAGGGGGTATCCCAGCCCCAGCATTTT	CSAIQGVSQPQHF
.	TRBV5-1	TRBJ2-1	.	TGCGCCAGCAGCTTTACAAGCACACTCCTCCCCTACAATGAGCAGTTCTTC	CASSFTSTLLPYNEQFF
.	TRBV6-6	TRBJ1-4	.	TGTGCCAGCATCCTAGGACGGGGCGGGGAAAAACTGTTTTTT	CASILGRGGEKLFF
.	TRBV6-2/TRBV6-3	TRBJ1-2	.	TGTGCCAGCAGTTCGGAGATCGGGAGTGGCTACACCTTC	CASSSEIGSGYTF
TRBD1	TRBV12-3/TRBV12-4	TRBJ2-1	.	TGTGCCAGCAGTTCGGAATCCGGGACAGGGGCCTACAATGAGCAGTTCTTC	CASSSESGTGAYNEQFF
TRBD1	TRBV19	TRBJ1-1	few	TGTGCCAGTAGCCGGACAGGTCACACTGAAGCTTTCTTT	CASSRTGHTEAFF
.	TRBV14	TRBJ2-7	few	TGTGCCAGCAGCCAACGTTCAGGGCCCTACGAGCAGTACTTC	CASSQRSGPYEQYF
TRBD1	TRBV10-3	TRBJ2-6	.	TGTGCCATCTCTGCCCGACAGGGGTACGCTGGGGCCAACGTCCTGACTTTC	CAISARQGYAGANVLTF
.	TRBV11-2	TRBJ1-4	.	TGTGCCAGCAGCTTTAGCCCAGCGGGGAAACTGTTTTTT	CASSFSPAGKLFF
.	TRBV6-6	TRBJ2-5	.	TGTGCCAGCCTGAAGGGACCCGGACGGTACCAAGATACCCAGTACTTC	CASLKGPGRYQDTQYF
.	TRBV6-5	TRBJ2-2	few	TGTGCCAGCAGTTACTCGATTAAAACCGGCGGGGAGCTGTTTTTT	CASSYSIKTGGELFF
.	TRBV11-2	TRBJ2-1	few	TGTGCCAGCGGGTACGAGGGGCCCGATGAGCAGTTCTTC	CASGYEGPDEQFF
TRBD2	TRBV12-3/TRBV12-4	TRBJ2-5	few	TGTGCCAGCAGTGATAGCGGGGGCCAAGAGACCCAGTACTTC	CASSDSGGQETQYF
TRBD2	TRBV7-2	TRBJ2-1	.	TGTGCCAGCCTAGCGGGGGGCTCCTACAATGAGCAGTTATTC	CASLAGGSYNEQLF
TRBD2	TRBV12-3/TRBV12-4	TRBJ2-7	.	TGTGCCAGCTGCCCGGGGCGGGGGGGCTACGAGCAGTACTTC	CASCPGRGGYEQYF
.	TRBV7-2	TRBJ2-7	many	TGTGCCAGCAGCCCCTCGACCTACGAGCAGTACTTC	CASSPSTYEQYF
.	TRBV2	TRBJ1-5	few	TGTGCCAGCAGTGAAGCGGACAGTAGGATCCAGCCCCAGCATTTT	CASSEADSRIQPQHF
.	TRBV12-3/TRBV12-4	TRBJ2-1	.	TGTGCCAGCAGTTCGGGCAGGGGGGGAAATCAATACTACAATGAGCAGTTCTTC	CASSSGRGGNQYYNEQFF
TRBD2	TRBV4-1	TRBJ2-1	.	TGCGCCAGCAGCCAAGAAGGCCTTGGGACTAGCGGGGACCGGTTCTTC	CASSQEGLGTSGDRFF
.	TRBV20-1	TRBJ1-2	.	TGCAGTGCTAGAGATGGCCAGCTCAACTATGGCTACACCTTC	CSARDGQLNYGYTF
TRBD1	TRBV4-1	TRBJ2-7	.	TGCGCCAGCAGCCAAGATCGAGGACAGGGGACATACGAGCCGTACTTC	CASSQDRGQGTYEPYF
.	TRBV6-5	TRBJ2-3	.	TGTGCCAGCACCCTCAGGGGCTCCCACACAGATACGCAGTATTTT	CASTLRGSHTDTQYF
TRBD1	TRBV7-2	TRBJ2-1	.	TGTGCCAGCAGCTTATACCCGGGACAGGGCAATGAGCAGTTCTTC	CASSLYPGQGNEQFF